This T cell receptor (beta chain) was captured in a study of control samples from healthy donors and cancer patients (dated by TCRdb to between 2020 and 2021). From the germline V gene, CDR1 is SGDLS and CDR2 is YYNGEE. The trim is 3 bases for V and 0 bases for J, with a gap of 19 bases between the germline ends. There are 19 amino acids in the CDR3, from cysteine to phenylalanine inclusive. This entry keeps only the CDR3 DNA: 57 bases, framed from base 1. Library preparation was by the immunoSEQ multiplex PCR assay. Entries here come from immuneACCESS through TCRdb and include only in-frame sequences with V and J called. Some clones fail to appear in such tables; in the studies checked, an unresolved V gene covers under half of the shortfall, and the cause of the remainder is unknown. The sample records some 410,000 clones, 75% to 95% of which are singletons. The ten largest clones represent just under 6.5% of the sample.

Comment on this clone: Its antigen is still unknown. Per-base quality was not reported, and no clone a single base away is much larger than it.

The sequence is built from TRBV9 and TRBJ2-6; TRBD1 is a weak D gene call, 5 bases matching. The sequenced sample was PBMCs. This receptor was taken from a middle-aged man with head and neck cancer. The DNA is TGTGCCAGCAGCGGTCCAGGGTTTGCTGAACTCTCTGGGGCCAACGTCCTGACTTTC. Translated, this gives CASSGPGFAELSGANVLTF. With the portions outside the CDR3 filled from the reference TRBV9 and TRBJ2-6 genes, the complete variable region becomes DSGVTQTPKHLITATGQRVTLRCSPRSGDLSVYWYQQSLDQGLQFLIQYYNGEERAKGNILERFSAQQFPDLHSELNLSSLELGDSALYFCASSGPGFAELSGANVLTFGAGSRLTVL.